This T cell receptor beta chain was sequenced for a study of blood T cell repertoires in COVID-19. This CDR3 region has 16 residues. V was clipped by 0 bases and J by 5 bases; unmatched bases: 6. Germline V gives CDR1 SGDLS, CDR2 YYNGEE. This clone appeared a few times. How the authors handled the data: Scientists estimated how many nucleated cells there were by amplifying reference gene primers. Sequencing was performed with immunoSEQ multiplex PCR; in TCRdb, only in-frame clones are kept and a portion is missing. V and J calls and clone size are given by that table; D and trimming were obtained from the DNA. Here the sample spans 200,000 or so clones, roughly nine tenths being singletons.

The sequence came from a man in his 70s with active or convalescent COVID-19. The rearrangement links TRBV9 to TRBJ1-5; 9 positions agree with TRBD1. The sample comprised peripheral blood. The CDR3 sequence: CASSVEVGQGYQPQHF. CDR3 bases: TGTGCCAGCAGCGTAGAAGTAGGACAGGGGTATCAGCCCCAGCATTTT.